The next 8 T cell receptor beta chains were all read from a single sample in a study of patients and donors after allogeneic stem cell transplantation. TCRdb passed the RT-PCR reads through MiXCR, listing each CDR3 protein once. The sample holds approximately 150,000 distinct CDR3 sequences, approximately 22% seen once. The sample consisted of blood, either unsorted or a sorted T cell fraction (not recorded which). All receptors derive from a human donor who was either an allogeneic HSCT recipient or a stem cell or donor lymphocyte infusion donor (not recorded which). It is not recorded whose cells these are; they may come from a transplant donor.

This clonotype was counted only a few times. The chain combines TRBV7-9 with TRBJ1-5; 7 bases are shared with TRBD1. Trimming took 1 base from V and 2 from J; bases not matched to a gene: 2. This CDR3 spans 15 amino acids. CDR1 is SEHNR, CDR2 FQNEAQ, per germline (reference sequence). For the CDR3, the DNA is TGTGCCAGCAGCTTAGACACAGGGGGCAATCAGCCCCAGCATTTT. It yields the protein CASSLDTGGNQPQHF.

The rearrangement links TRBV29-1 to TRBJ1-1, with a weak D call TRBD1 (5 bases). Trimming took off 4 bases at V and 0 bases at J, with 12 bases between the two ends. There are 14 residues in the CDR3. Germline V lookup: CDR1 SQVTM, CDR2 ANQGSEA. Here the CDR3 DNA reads TGCAGCGTTGTGGCAGGGCCTGTGAACACTGAAGCTTTCTTT. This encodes CSVVAGPVNTEAFF.

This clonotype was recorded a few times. CDR3 in amino acids: CASSLGAGANSPLHF. CDR3 DNA: TGTGCCAGCAGCTTAGGTGCGGGTGCGAATTCACCCCTCCACTTT. The V call is TRBV7-9, the J call TRBJ1-6; D unclear. This CDR3 is 15 amino acids long. Germline loops: CDR1 SEHNR, CDR2 FQNEAQ (reference sequence). Trimming removed 1 base at V and 7 bases at J, with 11 bases between.

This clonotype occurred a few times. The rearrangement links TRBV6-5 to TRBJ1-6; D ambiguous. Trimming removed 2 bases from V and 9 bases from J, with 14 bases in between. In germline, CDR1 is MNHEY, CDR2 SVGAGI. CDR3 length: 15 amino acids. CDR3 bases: TGTGCCAGCAGTTACGTGACATTTGGGCGTTCACCCCTCCACTTT. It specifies CASSYVTFGRSPLHF.

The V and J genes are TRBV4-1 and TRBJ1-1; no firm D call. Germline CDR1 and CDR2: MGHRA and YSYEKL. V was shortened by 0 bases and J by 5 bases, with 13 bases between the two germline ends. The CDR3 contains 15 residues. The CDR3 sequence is CASSQDPWGFTEAFF. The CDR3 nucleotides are TGCGCCAGCAGCCAAGATCCGTGGGGATTTACTGAAGCTTTCTTT.

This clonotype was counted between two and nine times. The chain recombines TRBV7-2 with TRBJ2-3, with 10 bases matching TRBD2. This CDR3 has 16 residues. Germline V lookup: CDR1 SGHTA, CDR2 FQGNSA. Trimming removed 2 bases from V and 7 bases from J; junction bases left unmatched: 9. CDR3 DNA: TGTGCCAGCAGCTTAAGTTCTAGCGGGAGCCTAAATACGCAGTATTTT. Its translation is CASSLSSSGSLNTQYF. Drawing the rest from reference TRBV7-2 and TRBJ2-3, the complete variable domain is GAGVSQSPSNKVTEKGKDVELRCDPISGHTALYWYRQSLGQGLEFLIYFQGNSAPDKSGLPSDRFSAERTGGSVSTLTIQRTQQEDSAVYLCASSLSSSGSLNTQYFGPGTRLTVL.

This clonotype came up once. The CDR3 nucleotides read TGTGCCAGCAGTTTATACGGGTCACTTAACTATGGCTACACCTTC. This sequence encodes CASSLYGSLNYGYTF. V gene TRBV12-3 or TRBV12-4 combines with J gene TRBJ1-2, with D unresolved. The CDR3 extends over 15 amino acids. Between the trimmed V and J ends, which lost 2 bases and 1 base, there was a span of 11 bases.

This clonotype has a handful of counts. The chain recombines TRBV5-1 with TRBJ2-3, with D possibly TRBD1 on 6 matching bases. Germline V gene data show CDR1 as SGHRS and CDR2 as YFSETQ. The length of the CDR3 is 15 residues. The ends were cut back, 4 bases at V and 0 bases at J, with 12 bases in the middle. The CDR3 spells CASSRSTGSTDTQYF. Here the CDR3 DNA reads TGCGCCAGCAGCCGAAGCACAGGGAGCACAGATACGCAGTATTTT.